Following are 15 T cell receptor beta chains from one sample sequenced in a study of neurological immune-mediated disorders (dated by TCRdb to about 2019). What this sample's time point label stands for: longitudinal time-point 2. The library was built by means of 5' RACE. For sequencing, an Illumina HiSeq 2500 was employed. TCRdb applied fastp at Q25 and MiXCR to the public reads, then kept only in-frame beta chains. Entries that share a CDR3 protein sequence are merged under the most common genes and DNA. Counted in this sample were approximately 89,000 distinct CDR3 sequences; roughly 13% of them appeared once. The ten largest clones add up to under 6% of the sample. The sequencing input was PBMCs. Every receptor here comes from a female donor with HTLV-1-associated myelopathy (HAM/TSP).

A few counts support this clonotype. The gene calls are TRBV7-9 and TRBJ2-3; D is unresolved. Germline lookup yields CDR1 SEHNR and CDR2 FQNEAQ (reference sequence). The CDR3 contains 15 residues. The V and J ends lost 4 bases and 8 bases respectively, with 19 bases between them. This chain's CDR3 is CASSSQVFGGGTQYF. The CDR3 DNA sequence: TGTGCCAGCAGCTCCCAGGTTTTCGGCGGTGGTACGCAGTATTTT.

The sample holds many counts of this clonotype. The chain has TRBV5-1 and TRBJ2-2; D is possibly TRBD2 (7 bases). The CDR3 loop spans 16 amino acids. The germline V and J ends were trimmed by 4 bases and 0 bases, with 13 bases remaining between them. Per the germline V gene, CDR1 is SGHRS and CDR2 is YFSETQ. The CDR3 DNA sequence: TGCGCCAGCAGCCCGGGGGGCGGTCCGAACACCGGGGAGCTGTTTTTT. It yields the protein CASSPGGGPNTGELFF.

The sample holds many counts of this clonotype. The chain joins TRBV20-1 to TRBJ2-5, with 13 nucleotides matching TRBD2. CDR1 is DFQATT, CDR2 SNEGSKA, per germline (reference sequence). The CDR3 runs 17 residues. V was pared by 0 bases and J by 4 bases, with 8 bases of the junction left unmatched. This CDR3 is CSARDPLAGGMGETQYF. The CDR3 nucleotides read TGCAGTGCTAGAGACCCACTAGCGGGGGGGATGGGAGAGACCCAGTACTTC.

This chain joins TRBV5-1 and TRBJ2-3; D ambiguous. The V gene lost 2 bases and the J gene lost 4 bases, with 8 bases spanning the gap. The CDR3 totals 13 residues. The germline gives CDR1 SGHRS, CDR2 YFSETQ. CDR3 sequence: CASSFPWADTQYF. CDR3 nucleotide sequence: TGCGCCAGCAGCTTCCCCTGGGCAGATACGCAGTATTTT.

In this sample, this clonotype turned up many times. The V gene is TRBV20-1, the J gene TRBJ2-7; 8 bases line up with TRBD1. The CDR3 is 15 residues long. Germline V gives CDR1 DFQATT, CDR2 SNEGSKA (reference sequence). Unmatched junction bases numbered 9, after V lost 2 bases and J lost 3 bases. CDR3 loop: CSARPSDRADYEQYF. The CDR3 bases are TGCAGTGCTAGACCCTCGGACAGGGCGGACTACGAGCAGTACTTC.

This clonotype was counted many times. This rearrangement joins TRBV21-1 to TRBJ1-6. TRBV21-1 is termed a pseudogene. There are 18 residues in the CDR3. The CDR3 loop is CASSKGGLEIGPYSPLHF. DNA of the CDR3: TGTGCCAGCAGCAAAGGAGGTCTAGAAATTGGACCCTATTCACCCCTCCACTTT.

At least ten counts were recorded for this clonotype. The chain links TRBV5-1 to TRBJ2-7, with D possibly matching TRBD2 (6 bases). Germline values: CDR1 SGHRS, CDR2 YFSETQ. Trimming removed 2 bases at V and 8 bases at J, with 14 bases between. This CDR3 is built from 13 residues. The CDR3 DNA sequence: TGCGCCAGCAGCTTCAATTCAGGGAGGAAGCAGTACTTC. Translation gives CASSFNSGRKQYF.

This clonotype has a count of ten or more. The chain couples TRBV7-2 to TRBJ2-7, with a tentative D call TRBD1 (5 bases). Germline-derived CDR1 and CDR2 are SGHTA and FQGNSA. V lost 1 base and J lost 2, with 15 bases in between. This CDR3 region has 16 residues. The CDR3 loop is CASSLGRQGGAYEQYF. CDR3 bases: TGTGCCAGCAGCTTAGGTAGGCAGGGTGGCGCCTACGAGCAGTACTTC.

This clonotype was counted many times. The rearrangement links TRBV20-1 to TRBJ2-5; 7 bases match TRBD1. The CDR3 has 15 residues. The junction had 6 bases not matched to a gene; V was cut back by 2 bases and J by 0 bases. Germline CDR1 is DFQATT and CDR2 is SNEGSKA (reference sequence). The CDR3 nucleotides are TGCAGTGCTAGACCCAGGGGGTGGTACCAAGAGACCCAGTACTTC. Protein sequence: CSARPRGWYQETQYF.

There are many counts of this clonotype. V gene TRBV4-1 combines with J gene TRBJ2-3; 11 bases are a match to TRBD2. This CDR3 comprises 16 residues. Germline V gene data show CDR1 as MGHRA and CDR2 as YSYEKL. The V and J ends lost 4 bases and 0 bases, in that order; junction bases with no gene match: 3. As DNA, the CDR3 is TGCGCCAGCAGCCCACGACTAGCGGGAAGCACAGATACGCAGTATTTT. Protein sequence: CASSPRLAGSTDTQYF.

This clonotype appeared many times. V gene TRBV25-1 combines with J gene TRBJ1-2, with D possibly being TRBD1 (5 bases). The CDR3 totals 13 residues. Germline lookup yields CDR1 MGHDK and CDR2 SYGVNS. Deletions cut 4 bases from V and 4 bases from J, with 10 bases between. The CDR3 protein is CASSVRTSYGYTF. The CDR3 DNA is TGTGCCAGCAGTGTTCGGACAAGCTATGGCTACACCTTC.

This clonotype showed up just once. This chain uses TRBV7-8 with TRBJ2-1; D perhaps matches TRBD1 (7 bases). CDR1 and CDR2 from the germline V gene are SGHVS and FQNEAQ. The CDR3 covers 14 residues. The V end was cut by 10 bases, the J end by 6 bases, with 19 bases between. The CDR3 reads CANTRQGGRNEQFF. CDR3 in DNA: TGTGCCAACACCCGTCAGGGGGGCCGCAATGAGCAGTTCTTC.

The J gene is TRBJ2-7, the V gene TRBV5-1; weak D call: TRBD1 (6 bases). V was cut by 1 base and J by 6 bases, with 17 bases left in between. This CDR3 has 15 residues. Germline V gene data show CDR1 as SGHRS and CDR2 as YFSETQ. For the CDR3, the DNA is TGCGCCAGCAGCTTGAGGACAGCCGACTTTGGCGAGCAGTACTTC. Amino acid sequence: CASSLRTADFGEQYF. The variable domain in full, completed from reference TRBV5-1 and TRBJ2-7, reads KAGVTQTPRYLIKTRGQQVTLSCSPISGHRSVSWYQQTPGQGLQFLFEYFSETQRNKGNFPGRFSGRQFSNSRSEMNVSTLELGDSALYLCASSLRTADFGEQYFGPGTRLTVT.

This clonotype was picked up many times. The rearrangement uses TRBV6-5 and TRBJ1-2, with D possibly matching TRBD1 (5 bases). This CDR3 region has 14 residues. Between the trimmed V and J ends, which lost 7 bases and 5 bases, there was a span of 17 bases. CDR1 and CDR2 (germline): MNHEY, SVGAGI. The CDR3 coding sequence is TGTGCCAGCAATCCGGGAGGGGACCCTTATGGCTACACCTTC. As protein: CASNPGGDPYGYTF.

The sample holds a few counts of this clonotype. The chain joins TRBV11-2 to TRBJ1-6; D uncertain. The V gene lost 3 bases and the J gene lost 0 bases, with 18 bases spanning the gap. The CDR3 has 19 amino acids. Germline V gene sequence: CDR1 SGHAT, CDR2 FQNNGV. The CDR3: CASSFPRGRSSSYNSPLHF. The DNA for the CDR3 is TGTGCCAGCAGCTTTCCCAGAGGGCGCTCTAGCTCCTATAATTCACCCCTCCACTTT.